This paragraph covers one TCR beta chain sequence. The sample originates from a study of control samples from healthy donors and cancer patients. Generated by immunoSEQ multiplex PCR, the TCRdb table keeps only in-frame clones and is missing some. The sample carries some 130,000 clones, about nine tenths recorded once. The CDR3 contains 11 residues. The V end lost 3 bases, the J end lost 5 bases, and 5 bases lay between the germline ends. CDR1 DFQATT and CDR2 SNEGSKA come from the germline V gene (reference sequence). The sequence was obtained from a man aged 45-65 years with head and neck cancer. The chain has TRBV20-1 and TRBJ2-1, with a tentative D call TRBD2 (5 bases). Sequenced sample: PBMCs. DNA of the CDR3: TGCAGTGCTAGGAGGGACAATGAGCAGTTCTTC. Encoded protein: CSARRDNEQFF.